This T cell receptor (beta chain) was observed in a study of T cell responses to AZD1222 COVID-19 vaccine. On the study more broadly: Pooling of second doses given at about 4 or about 12 weeks was done.

The protocol was immunoSEQ multiplex PCR, while the TCRdb copy is restricted to in-frame clones and leaves out a portion. Here the sample spans about 120,000 clones, roughly 90% being singletons. This CDR3 region has 16 residues. Trimming at V came to 0 bases and at J to 7 bases, leaving 10 bases not matched to a gene. Germline-derived CDR1 and CDR2 are SGHKS and YYEKEE (reference sequence). Sequenced here: peripheral blood, sampled on day 0 of AZD1222 vaccination. The V gene is TRBV5-5, the J gene TRBJ2-5, with TRBD2 matching over 9 bases. The TCR comes from an adult in good health. CDR3 coding DNA: TGTGCCAGCAGCTTGGGACTAGCGGTATCTCAGCGGACCCAGTACTTC. Translation: CASSLGLAVSQRTQYF.